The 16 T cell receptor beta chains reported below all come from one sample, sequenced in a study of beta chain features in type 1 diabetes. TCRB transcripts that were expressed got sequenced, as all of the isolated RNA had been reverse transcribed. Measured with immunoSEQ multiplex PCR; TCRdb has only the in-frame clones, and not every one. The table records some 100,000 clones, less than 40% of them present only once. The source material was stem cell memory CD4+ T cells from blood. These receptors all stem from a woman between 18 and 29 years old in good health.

CDR3 loop: CASSLVFGQGKNADTQYF. The CDR3 DNA is TGTGCCAGCAGCTTGGTGTTTGGACAGGGAAAGAACGCAGATACGCAGTATTTT. The rearrangement uses TRBV5-6 and TRBJ2-3, with 8 bases fitting TRBD1. V lost 0 bases, J lost 4 bases, and 13 bases stayed unmatched. CDR3 length: 18 amino acids. Germline values: CDR1 SGHDT, CDR2 YYEEEE.

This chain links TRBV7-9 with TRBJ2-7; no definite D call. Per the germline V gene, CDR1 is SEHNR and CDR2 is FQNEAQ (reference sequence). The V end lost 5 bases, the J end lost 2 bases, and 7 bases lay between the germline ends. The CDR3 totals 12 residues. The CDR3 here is CASSPPAYEQYF. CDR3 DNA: TGTGCCAGCAGCCCCCCGGCCTACGAGCAGTACTTC.

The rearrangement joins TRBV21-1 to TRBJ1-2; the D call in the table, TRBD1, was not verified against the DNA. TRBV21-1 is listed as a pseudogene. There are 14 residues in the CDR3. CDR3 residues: CASSKDAVHYGYTF. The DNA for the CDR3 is TGTGCCAGCAGCAAAGACGCAGTTCACTATGGCTACACCTTC.

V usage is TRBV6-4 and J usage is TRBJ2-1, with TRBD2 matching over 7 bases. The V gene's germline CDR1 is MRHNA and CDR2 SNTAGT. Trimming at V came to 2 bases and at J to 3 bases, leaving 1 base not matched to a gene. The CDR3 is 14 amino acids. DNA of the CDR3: TGTGCCAGCAGTGACCGCGGGGGCTACAATGAGCAGTTCTTC. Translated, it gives CASSDRGGYNEQFF.

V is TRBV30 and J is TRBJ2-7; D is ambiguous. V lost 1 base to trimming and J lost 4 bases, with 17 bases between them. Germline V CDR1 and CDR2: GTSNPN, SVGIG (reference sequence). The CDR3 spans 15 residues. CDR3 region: CAWSGWSRADYEQYF. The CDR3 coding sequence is TGTGCCTGGAGTGGTTGGAGCCGAGCAGATTACGAGCAGTACTTC.

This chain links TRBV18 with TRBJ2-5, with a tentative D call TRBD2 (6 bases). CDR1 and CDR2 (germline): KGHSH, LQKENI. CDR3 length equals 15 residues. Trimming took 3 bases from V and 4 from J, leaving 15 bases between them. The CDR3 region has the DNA TGTGCCAGCTCACCCTTAGCGGCTAAAGGAGAGACCCAGTACTTC. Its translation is CASSPLAAKGETQYF.

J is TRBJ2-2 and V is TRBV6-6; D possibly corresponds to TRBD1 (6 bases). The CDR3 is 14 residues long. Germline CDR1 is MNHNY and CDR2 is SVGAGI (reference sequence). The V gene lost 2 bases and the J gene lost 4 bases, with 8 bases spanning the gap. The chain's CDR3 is CASSYVRGTGELFF. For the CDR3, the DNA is TGTGCCAGCAGTTACGTCAGGGGCACCGGGGAGCTGTTTTTT.

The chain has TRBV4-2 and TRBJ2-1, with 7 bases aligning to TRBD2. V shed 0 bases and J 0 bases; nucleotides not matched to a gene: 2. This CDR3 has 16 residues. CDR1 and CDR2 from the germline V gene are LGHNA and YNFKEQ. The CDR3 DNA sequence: TGTGCCAGCAGCCAAGAGGGGGGGAGCTCCTACAATGAGCAGTTCTTC. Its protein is CASSQEGGSSYNEQFF.

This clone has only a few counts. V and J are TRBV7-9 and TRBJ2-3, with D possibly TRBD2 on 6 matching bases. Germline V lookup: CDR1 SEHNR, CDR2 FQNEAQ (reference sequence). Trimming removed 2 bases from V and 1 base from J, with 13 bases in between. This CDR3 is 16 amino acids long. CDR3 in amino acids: CASSLWFGRGTDTQYF. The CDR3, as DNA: TGTGCCAGCAGCTTATGGTTCGGGAGAGGCACAGATACGCAGTATTTT.

For the CDR3, the DNA is TGTGCCACCAGCGGCGGGAGTGGGGGGTCCTACGAGCAGTACTTC. It specifies CATSGGSGGSYEQYF. The chain recombines TRBV15 with TRBJ2-7, with TRBD2 matching 7 bases. The CDR3 totals 15 residues. CDR1 is LNHNV, CDR2 YYDKDF, per germline (reference sequence). Trimming removed 5 bases from V and 1 base from J; junction bases left unmatched: 8.

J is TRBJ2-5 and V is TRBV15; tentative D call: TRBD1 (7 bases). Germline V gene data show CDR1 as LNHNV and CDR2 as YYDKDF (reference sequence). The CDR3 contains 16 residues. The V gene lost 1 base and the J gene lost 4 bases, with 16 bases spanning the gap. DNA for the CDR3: TGTGCCACCAGCAGAGTCCCAGGGGGGTCGCGAGAGACCCAGTACTTC. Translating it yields CATSRVPGGSRETQYF.

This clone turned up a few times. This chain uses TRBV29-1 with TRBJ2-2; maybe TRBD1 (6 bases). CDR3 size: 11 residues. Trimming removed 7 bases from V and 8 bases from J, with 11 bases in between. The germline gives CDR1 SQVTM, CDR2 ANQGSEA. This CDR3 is CSAAGTGELFF. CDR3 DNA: TGCAGCGCCGCCGGGACAGGGGAGCTGTTTTTT.

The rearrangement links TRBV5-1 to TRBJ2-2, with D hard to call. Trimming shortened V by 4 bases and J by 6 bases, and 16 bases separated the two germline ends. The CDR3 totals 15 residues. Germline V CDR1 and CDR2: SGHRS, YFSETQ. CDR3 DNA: TGCGCCAGCAGCGAGAACACGCTAGGCTCCGGGGAGCTGTTTTTT. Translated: CASSENTLGSGELFF.

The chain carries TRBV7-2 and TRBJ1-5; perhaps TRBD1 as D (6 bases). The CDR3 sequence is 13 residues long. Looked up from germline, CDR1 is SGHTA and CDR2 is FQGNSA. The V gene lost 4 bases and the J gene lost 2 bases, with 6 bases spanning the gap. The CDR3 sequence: CASSSGGNQPQHF. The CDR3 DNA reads TGTGCCAGCAGCTCAGGGGGCAATCAGCCCCAGCATTTT.

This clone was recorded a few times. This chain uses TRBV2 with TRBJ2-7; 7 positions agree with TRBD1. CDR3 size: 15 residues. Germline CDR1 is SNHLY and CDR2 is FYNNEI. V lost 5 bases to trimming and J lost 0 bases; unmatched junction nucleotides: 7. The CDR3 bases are TGTGCCAGCAGTCGACAGGGCTCCAGCTCCTACGAGCAGTACTTC. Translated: CASSRQGSSSYEQYF.

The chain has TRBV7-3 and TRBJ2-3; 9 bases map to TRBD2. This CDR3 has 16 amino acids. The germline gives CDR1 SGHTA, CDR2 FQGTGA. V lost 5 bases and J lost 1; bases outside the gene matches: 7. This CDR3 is CASSAQRTSGTDTQYF. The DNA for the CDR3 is TGTGCCAGCAGCGCCCAACGGACTAGCGGCACAGATACGCAGTATTTT.